This TCR beta chain was obtained from a study of cytomegalovirus exposure and HLA in healthy donors. Study results and limitations: There were around 160 TCR beta chains listed as cytomegalovirus-associated.

V was cut by 2 bases and J by 7 bases, with 15 bases left in between. This CDR3 has 15 amino acids. Germline CDR1 reads GTSNPN; CDR2 reads SVGIG (reference sequence). 60 Vbeta and 13 Jbeta primers were used in PCR. Data came from immunoSEQ multiplex PCR; TCRdb stores just in-frame clones and leaves some out. This sample carries about 180,000 clones, about four fifths of them seen once, and the ten largest clones take about 2.9%. Comments on this clone: The antigen is undetermined.

The V and J genes are TRBV30 and TRBJ1-6; TRBD1 is a possible D gene (5 bases). This receptor was identified in a male donor in good health and CMV-seronegative. The sample was PBMCs. CDR3: CAWSRGRAANSPLHF. In DNA, the CDR3 is TGTGCCTGGAGTCGGGGGAGAGCAGCCAATTCACCCCTCCACTTT. Full variable domain (rest looked up from reference TRBV30 and TRBJ1-6): SQTIHQWPATLVQPVGSPLSLECTVEGTSNPNLYWYRQAAGRGLQLLFYSVGIGQISSEVPQNLSASRPQDRQFILSSKKLLLSDSGFYLCAWSRGRAANSPLHFGNGTRLTVT.